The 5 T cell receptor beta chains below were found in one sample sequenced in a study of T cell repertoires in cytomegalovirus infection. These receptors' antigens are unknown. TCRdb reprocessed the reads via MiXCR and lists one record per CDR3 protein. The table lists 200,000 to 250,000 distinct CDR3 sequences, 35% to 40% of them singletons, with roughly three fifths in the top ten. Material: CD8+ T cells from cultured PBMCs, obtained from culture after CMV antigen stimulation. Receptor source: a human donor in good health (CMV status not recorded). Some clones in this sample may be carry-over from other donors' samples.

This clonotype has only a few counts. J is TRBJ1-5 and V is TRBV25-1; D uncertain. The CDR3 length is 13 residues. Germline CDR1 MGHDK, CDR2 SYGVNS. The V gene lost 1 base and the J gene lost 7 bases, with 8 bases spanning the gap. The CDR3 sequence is CASSESGKQPQHF. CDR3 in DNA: TGTGCCAGCAGTGAATCGGGGAAACAGCCCCAGCATTTT.

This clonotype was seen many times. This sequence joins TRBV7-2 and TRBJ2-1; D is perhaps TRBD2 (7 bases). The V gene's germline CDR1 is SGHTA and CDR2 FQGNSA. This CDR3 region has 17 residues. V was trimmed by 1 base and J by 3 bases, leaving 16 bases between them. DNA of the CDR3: TGTGCCAGCAGCTTAGAGTCCGCGGGGGCCTACTACAATGAGCAGTTCTTC. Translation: CASSLESAGAYYNEQFF.

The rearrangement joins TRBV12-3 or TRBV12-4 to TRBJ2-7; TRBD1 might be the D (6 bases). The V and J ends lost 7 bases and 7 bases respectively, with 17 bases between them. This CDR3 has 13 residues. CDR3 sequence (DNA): TGTGCCAGCACTCTTACAGGGTTGAGGGAGCAGTACTTC. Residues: CASTLTGLREQYF.

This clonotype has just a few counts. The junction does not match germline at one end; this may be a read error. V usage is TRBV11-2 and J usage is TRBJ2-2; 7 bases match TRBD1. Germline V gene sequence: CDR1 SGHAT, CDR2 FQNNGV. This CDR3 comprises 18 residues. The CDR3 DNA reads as TGTGCCAGCAGCCCTCGTAAGAGGGGGCGTATCGTGACCGGGGAGCCGTTTTTT. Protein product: CASSPRKRGRIVTGEPFF.

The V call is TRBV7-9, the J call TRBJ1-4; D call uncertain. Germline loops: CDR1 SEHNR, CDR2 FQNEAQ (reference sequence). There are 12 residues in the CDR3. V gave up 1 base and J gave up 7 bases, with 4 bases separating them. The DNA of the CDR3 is TGTGCCAGCAGCTTAGGGGGTGAAAAACTGTTTTTT. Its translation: CASSLGGEKLFF. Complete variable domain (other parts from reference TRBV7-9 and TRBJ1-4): DTGVSQNPRHKITKRGQNVTFRCDPISEHNRLYWYRQTLGQGPEFLTYFQNEAQLEKSRLLSDRFSAERPKGSFSTLEIQRTEQGDSAMYLCASSLGGEKLFFGSGTQLSVL.